This entry describes one T cell receptor beta chain. This sample was included in a study of monozygotic twins with inflammatory bowel disease. The CDR3 totals 14 residues. Germline lookup yields CDR1 SEHNR and CDR2 FQNEAQ (reference sequence). One entry per CDR3 protein, without DNA, is what TCRdb gives after re-calling the 5' RACE reads. The sample table sets out about 150,000 distinct CDR3 sequences. V and J are TRBV7-9 and TRBJ2-5; checking the TCRdb D call of TRBD2 is not possible without DNA. The TCR originated in a human donor with ulcerative colitis or Crohn's disease, or a healthy co-twin of an affected twin (not recorded which). The sample comprised blood. CDR3 loop: CASSWTSGQETQYF.